These T cell receptor beta chains were read from a single sample in a study of T cells in Graves' hyperthyroidism and ophthalmopathy. From the multiplex PCR reads, TCRdb called clonotypes with MiXCR, one entry per CDR3 protein. This sample yields some 510,000 distinct CDR3 sequences, of which roughly 50% are seen a single time; just under 8.5% belongs to the top ten. Sequencing was performed on peripheral blood or thyroid tissue (not recorded which). The receptors originated from a woman between 18 and 29 years old with Graves' hyperthyroidism. Both conserved end residues are part of each CDR3. Fields, in order: V gene, CDR3 protein.

v_call: TRBV7-9
cdr3_aa: CASSLVRGDTEAFF

v_call: TRBV12-3/TRBV12-4
cdr3_aa: CASSWGDYGYTF

v_call: TRBV4-2
cdr3_aa: CASSQAPQTQYF

v_call: TRBV2
cdr3_aa: CASSGTGGEVAEHF

v_call: TRBV5-1
cdr3_aa: CASSLGTAATYEQYF

v_call: TRBV6-1
cdr3_aa: CASRRSGNTPYEQYF

v_call: TRBV25-1
cdr3_aa: CASSEYPGMESTEAFF

v_call: TRBV11-3
cdr3_aa: CASSTPNAKETQYF

v_call: TRBV20-1
cdr3_aa: CSARGLSGSEETQYF

v_call: TRBV7-2
cdr3_aa: CASSFGSGGAYEQYF

v_call: TRBV15
cdr3_aa: CASIGDYASSGANVLTF

v_call: TRBV7-9
cdr3_aa: CASSTGPEKLFF

v_call: TRBV7-9
cdr3_aa: CASSRLGLAGSEQYF

v_call: TRBV7-9
cdr3_aa: CASIQDTVNTEAFF

v_call: TRBV15
cdr3_aa: CATSREVGDSPLHF

v_call: TRBV2
cdr3_aa: CASSSGQVGYTF

v_call: TRBV19
cdr3_aa: CASRSVTLSYGYTF

v_call: TRBV5-1
cdr3_aa: CASSQADKQETQYF